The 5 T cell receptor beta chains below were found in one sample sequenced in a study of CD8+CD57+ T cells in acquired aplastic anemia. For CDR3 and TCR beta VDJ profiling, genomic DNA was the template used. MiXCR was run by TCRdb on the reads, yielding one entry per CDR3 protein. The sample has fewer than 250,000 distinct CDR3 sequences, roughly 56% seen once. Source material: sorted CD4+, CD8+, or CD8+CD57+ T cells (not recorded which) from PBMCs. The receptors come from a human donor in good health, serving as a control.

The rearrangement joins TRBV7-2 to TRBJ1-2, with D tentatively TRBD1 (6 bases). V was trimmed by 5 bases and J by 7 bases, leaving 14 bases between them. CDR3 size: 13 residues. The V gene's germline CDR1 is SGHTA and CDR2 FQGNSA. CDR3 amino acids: CASSPTGMSGYTF. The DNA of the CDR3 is TGTGCCAGCAGCCCTACAGGGATGTCTGGCTACACCTTC.

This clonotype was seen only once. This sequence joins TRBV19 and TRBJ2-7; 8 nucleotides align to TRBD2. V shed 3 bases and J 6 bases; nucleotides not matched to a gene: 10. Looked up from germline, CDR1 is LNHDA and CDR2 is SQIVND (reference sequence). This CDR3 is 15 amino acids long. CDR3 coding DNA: TGTGCCAGTAGTATGGGCCCCGGGAGGGAAGCCGAGCAGTACTTC. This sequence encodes CASSMGPGREAEQYF. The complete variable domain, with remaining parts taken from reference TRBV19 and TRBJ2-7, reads DGGITQSPKYLFRKEGQNVTLSCEQNLNHDAMYWYRQDPGQGLRLIYYSQIVNDFQKGDIAEGYSVSREKKESFPLTVTSAQKNPTAFYLCASSMGPGREAEQYFGPGTRLTVT.

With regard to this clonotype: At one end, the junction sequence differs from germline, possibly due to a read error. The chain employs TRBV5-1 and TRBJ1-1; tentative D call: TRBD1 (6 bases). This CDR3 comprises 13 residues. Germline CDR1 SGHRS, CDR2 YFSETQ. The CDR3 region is CASGLGPGTEAFF. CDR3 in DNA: TGCGCCAGCGGCTTGGGACCCGGGACAGAAGCTTTCTTT. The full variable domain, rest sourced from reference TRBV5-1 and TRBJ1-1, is KAGVTQTPRYLIKTRGQQVTLSCSPISGHRSVSWYQQTPGQGLQFLFEYFSETQRNKGNFPGRFSGRQFSNSRSEMNVSTLELGDSALYLCASGLGPGTEAFFGQGTRLTVV.

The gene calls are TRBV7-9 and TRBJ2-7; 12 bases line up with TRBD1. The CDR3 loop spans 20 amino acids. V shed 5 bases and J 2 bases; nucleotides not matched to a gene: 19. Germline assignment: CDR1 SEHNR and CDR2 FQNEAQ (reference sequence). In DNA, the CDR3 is TGTGCCAGCAGCCATAACCCCCGGGACAGGGGGCGAAGAGGTCCCTACGAGCAGTACTTC. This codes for CASSHNPRDRGRRGPYEQYF.

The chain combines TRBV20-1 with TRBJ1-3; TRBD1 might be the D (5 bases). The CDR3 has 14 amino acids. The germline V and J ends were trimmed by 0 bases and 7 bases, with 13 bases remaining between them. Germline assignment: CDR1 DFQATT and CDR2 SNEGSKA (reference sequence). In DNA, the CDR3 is TGCAGTGCTAGAGACCCGCAGGGAGGGAACACCATATATTTT. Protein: CSARDPQGGNTIYF.